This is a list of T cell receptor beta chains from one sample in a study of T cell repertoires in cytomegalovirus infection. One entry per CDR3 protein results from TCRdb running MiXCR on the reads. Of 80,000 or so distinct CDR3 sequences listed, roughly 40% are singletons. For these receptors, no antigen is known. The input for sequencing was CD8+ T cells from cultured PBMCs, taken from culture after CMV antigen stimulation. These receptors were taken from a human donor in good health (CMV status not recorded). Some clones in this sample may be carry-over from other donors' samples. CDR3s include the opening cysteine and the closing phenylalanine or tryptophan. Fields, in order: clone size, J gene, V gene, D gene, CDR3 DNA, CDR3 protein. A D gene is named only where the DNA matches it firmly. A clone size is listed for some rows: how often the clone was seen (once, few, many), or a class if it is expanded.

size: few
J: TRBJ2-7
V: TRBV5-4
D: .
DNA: TGTGCCAGCAGCTTGGATTTCATCCACGAGCAGTACTTC
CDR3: CASSLDFIHEQYF

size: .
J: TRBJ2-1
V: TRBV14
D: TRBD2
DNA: TGTGCCAGCAGCCAAGTGGTGTCGGGAGGGACTGAGCAGTTCTTC
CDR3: CASSQVVSGGTEQFF

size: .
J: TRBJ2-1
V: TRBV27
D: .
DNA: TGTGCCAGCAGCCTGTCTCGGTCCTACAATGAGCAGTTCTTC
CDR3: CASSLSRSYNEQFF

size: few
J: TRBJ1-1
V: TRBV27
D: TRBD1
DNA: TGTGCCAGCAGTTTACAGGGGGCGAACACTGAAGCTTTCTTT
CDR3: CASSLQGANTEAFF

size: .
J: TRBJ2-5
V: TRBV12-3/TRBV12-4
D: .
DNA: TGTGCCAGCTCCCCCAGTGGAGAGACCCAGTACTTC
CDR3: CASSPSGETQYF

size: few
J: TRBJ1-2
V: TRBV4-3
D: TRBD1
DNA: TGCGCCAGCAGCCAAGATTTAACAGGGGTGGAGTATGGCTACACCTTC
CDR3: CASSQDLTGVEYGYTF

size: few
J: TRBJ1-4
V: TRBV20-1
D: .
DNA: TGCAGTGCTCGGACGGCAACTAATGAAAAACTGTTTTTT
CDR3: CSARTATNEKLFF

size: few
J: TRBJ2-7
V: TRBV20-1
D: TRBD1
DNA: TGCAGTGCTAGAGATCTACAGGGGCCCTCCTACGAGCAGTACTTC
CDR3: CSARDLQGPSYEQYF

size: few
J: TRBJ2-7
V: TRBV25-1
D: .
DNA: TGTGCCAGCAGTGAATGGGGCGACTACGAGCAGTACTTC
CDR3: CASSEWGDYEQYF

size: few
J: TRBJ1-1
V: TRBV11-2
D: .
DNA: TGTGCCAGCAGCTTAGGAAGCGGGGACACTGAAGCTTTCTTT
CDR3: CASSLGSGDTEAFF

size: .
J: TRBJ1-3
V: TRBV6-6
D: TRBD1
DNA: TGTGCCAGCAGTCAAAATAACCCCGGGACAGGGGGTTCGTTTGGAAACACCATATATTTT
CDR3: CASSQNNPGTGGSFGNTIYF

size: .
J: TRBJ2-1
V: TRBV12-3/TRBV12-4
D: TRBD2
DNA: TGTGCCAGCATTCCGAAGGGCGGGGGGGCCTACAATGAGCAGTTCTTC
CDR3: CASIPKGGGAYNEQFF

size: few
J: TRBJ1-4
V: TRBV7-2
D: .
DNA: TGTGCCAGCAGCCCCAGCCGGGTCCGTGGGGAAAAACTGTTTTTT
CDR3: CASSPSRVRGEKLFF

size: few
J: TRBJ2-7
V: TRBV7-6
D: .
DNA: TGTGCCAGCAGCCCCAGGATGGGCCCTGGCCCAATCTACGAGCAGTACTTC
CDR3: CASSPRMGPGPIYEQYF

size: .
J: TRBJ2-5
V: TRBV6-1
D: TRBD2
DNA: TGTGCCAGCAGTGTAATAGCGGGGGACCAAGAGACCCAGTACTTC
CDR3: CASSVIAGDQETQYF

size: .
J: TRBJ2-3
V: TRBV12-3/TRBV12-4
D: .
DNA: TGTGCCAGCAGTTTAGCGGGGGGTGAAGATACGCAGTATTTT
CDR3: CASSLAGGEDTQYF

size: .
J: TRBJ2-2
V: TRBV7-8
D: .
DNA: TGTGCCAGCAGCTTATATCCAGCGACGAACACCGGGGAGCTGTTTTTT
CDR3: CASSLYPATNTGELFF

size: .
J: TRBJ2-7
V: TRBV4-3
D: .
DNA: TGCGCCAGCAGCCAAGACGGTACAGGTAATTCCTACGAGCAGTACTTC
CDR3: CASSQDGTGNSYEQYF

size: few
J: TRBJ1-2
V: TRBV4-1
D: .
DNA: TGCGCCAGCAGCCAAGTTGGAAAGGTGTATGGCTACACCTTC
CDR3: CASSQVGKVYGYTF

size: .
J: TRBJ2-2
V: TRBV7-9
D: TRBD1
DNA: TGTGCCAGCAGCTTAGTTGGGACAGGGGACACCGGGGAGCTGTTTTTT
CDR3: CASSLVGTGDTGELFF

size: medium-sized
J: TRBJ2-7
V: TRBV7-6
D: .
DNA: TGTGCCAGCAGCTTAAGCGACATGGGGGACGAGCAGTACTTC
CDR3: CASSLSDMGDEQYF

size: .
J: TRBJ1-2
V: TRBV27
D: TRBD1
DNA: TGTGCCAGCAGTTTAATAGGGACAGGAGTTCACTACACCTTC
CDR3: CASSLIGTGVHYTF

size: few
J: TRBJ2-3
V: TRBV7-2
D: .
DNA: TGTGCCAGCAGCGCGTACGCAGGGGATACAGATACGCAGTATTTT
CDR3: CASSAYAGDTDTQYF